This is a list of T cell receptor beta chains from one sample in a study of OX40 agonist ivuxolimab in advanced cancers. Sequencing was performed with immunoSEQ multiplex PCR; in TCRdb, only in-frame clones are kept and a portion is missing. There are some 98,000 clones in the sample; around nine tenths occur only once, and around 0.31% lies in the top ten. The starting material was CD4+ or CD8+ T cells sorted from blood, obtained in a trial of the OX40 agonist ivuxolimab. The receptors stem from an adult with an advanced solid tumor such as melanoma, head and neck, liver or kidney cancer. Both conserved end residues are part of each CDR3. The order of the fields is clone size, J gene, V gene, D gene, CDR3 protein, CDR3 DNA. A D gene is named only where the DNA matches it firmly. Clone size is shown for a subset of rows, as once, few, many or a class of expanded clone.

clone_size: .
j_call: TRBJ2-7
v_call: TRBV5-4
d_call: TRBD2
cdr3_aa: CASSQAGGNEQYF
cdr3_nt: TGTGCCAGCAGTCAAGCGGGAGGCAACGAGCAGTACTTC

clone_size: .
j_call: TRBJ2-2
v_call: TRBV5-5
d_call: .
cdr3_aa: CASSREWQVNTGELFF
cdr3_nt: TGTGCCAGCAGCCGTGAATGGCAGGTCAACACCGGGGAGCTGTTTTTT

clone_size: .
j_call: TRBJ2-7
v_call: TRBV5-4
d_call: TRBD2
cdr3_aa: CASGWERTRSHEQYF
cdr3_nt: TGTGCCAGCGGCTGGGAGCGGACTAGGTCCCACGAGCAGTACTTC

clone_size: .
j_call: TRBJ2-7
v_call: TRBV7-6
d_call: TRBD1
cdr3_aa: CASSLGTGVVGGQYF
cdr3_nt: TGTGCCAGCAGCTTAGGTACAGGGGTAGTCGGCGGGCAGTACTTC

clone_size: .
j_call: TRBJ2-5
v_call: TRBV28
d_call: .
cdr3_aa: CASSTSPTGFETQYF
cdr3_nt: TGTGCCAGCAGTACCTCCCCTACAGGGTTCGAGACCCAGTACTTC

clone_size: .
j_call: TRBJ2-7
v_call: TRBV5-1
d_call: TRBD2
cdr3_aa: CASSLGGTNLREQYF
cdr3_nt: TGCGCCAGCAGCTTGGGAGGGACTAATCTCCGCGAGCAGTACTTC

clone_size: .
j_call: TRBJ2-2
v_call: TRBV10-1
d_call: .
cdr3_aa: CASSEEGGGTGELFF
cdr3_nt: TGCGCCAGCAGTGAGGAGGGAGGAGGCACCGGGGAGCTGTTTTTT

clone_size: .
j_call: TRBJ2-1
v_call: TRBV29-1
d_call: TRBD1
cdr3_aa: CSASRGTGNNEQFF
cdr3_nt: TGCAGCGCCTCCAGGGGGACAGGGAACAATGAGCAGTTCTTC

clone_size: once
j_call: TRBJ1-3
v_call: TRBV4-3
d_call: .
cdr3_aa: CASSQAQVSGNTIYF
cdr3_nt: TGCGCCAGCAGCCAAGCTCAGGTCTCTGGAAACACCATATATTTT

clone_size: .
j_call: TRBJ2-1
v_call: TRBV4-1
d_call: TRBD1
cdr3_aa: CASSQGGQPYNEQFF
cdr3_nt: TGCGCCAGCAGCCAAGGGGGACAGCCCTACAATGAGCAGTTCTTC

clone_size: once
j_call: TRBJ2-5
v_call: TRBV19
d_call: TRBD2
cdr3_aa: CASSIWRELGVSGETQYF
cdr3_nt: TGTGCCAGTAGTATATGGCGGGAGTTGGGGGTCAGCGGAGAGACCCAGTACTTC

clone_size: .
j_call: TRBJ2-5
v_call: TRBV7-9
d_call: .
cdr3_aa: CASSTGVAQETQYF
cdr3_nt: TGTGCCAGCAGCACTGGGGTTGCCCAAGAGACCCAGTACTTC

clone_size: .
j_call: TRBJ2-1
v_call: TRBV27
d_call: TRBD2
cdr3_aa: CASSETSGGRLNEQFF
cdr3_nt: TGTGCCAGCAGTGAAACTAGCGGCGGGAGACTCAATGAGCAGTTCTTC

clone_size: .
j_call: TRBJ2-7
v_call: TRBV7-2
d_call: TRBD1
cdr3_aa: CASSLGQGRTYEQYF
cdr3_nt: TGTGCCAGCAGCTTGGGACAGGGGCGTACCTACGAGCAGTACTTC

clone_size: .
j_call: TRBJ2-3
v_call: TRBV15
d_call: .
cdr3_aa: CATSRGIDLEDTQYF
cdr3_nt: TGTGCCACCAGCAGAGGGATCGACTTGGAAGATACGCAGTATTTT

clone_size: .
j_call: TRBJ2-1
v_call: TRBV7-2
d_call: TRBD2
cdr3_aa: CASSLGGAGGLRNEQFF
cdr3_nt: TGTGCCAGCAGCTTAGGTGGGGCGGGAGGGCTGAGGAATGAGCAGTTCTTC

clone_size: .
j_call: TRBJ1-4
v_call: TRBV6-6
d_call: .
cdr3_aa: CASSYGRRVEKLFF
cdr3_nt: TGTGCCAGCAGTTACGGCCGTCGGGTTGAAAAACTGTTTTTT

clone_size: .
j_call: TRBJ2-3
v_call: TRBV5-1
d_call: .
cdr3_aa: CASSKLGADTQYF
cdr3_nt: TGCGCCAGCAGTAAACTAGGGGCAGATACGCAGTATTTT

clone_size: .
j_call: TRBJ2-7
v_call: TRBV7-2
d_call: .
cdr3_aa: CASSLAGSYEQYF
cdr3_nt: TGTGCCAGCAGCTTAGCGGGCTCCTACGAGCAGTACTTC

clone_size: .
j_call: TRBJ2-5
v_call: TRBV19
d_call: .
cdr3_aa: CASSLRPPLSETQYF
cdr3_nt: TGTGCCAGTAGTCTCAGACCGCCCTTGTCGGAGACCCAGTACTTC

clone_size: .
j_call: TRBJ2-5
v_call: TRBV7-2
d_call: TRBD2
cdr3_aa: CASSLDYGTRVQETQYF
cdr3_nt: TGTGCCAGCAGCTTAGATTATGGGACTAGGGTCCAAGAGACCCAGTACTTC

clone_size: .
j_call: TRBJ1-1
v_call: TRBV18
d_call: .
cdr3_aa: CASSPPAGANTEAFF
cdr3_nt: TGTGCCAGCTCACCACCGGCGGGTGCGAACACTGAAGCTTTCTTT

clone_size: .
j_call: TRBJ2-7
v_call: TRBV5-1
d_call: .
cdr3_aa: CASSWDTAGEQYF
cdr3_nt: TGCGCCAGCAGCTGGGACACAGCGGGGGAGCAGTACTTC

clone_size: .
j_call: TRBJ2-3
v_call: TRBV19
d_call: TRBD2
cdr3_aa: CASSSGGADTDTQYF
cdr3_nt: TGTGCCAGTAGCTCGGGAGGGGCCGACACAGATACGCAGTATTTT

clone_size: .
j_call: TRBJ2-1
v_call: TRBV28
d_call: .
cdr3_aa: CASTPQSSYNEQFF
cdr3_nt: TGTGCCAGCACTCCTCAGAGCTCCTACAATGAGCAGTTCTTC

clone_size: .
j_call: TRBJ2-1
v_call: TRBV14
d_call: .
cdr3_aa: CASSQDGEYYNEQFF
cdr3_nt: TGTGCCAGCAGCCAGGACGGAGAGTACTACAATGAGCAGTTCTTC

clone_size: .
j_call: TRBJ2-7
v_call: TRBV5-6
d_call: .
cdr3_aa: CASSLAGGGLGGEQYF
cdr3_nt: TGTGCCAGCAGCTTGGCCGGAGGGGGACTTGGGGGCGAGCAGTACTTC

clone_size: once
j_call: TRBJ1-5
v_call: TRBV7-2
d_call: .
cdr3_aa: CASSLQSNQPQHF
cdr3_nt: TGTGCCAGCAGCTTACAGAGCAATCAGCCCCAGCATTTT

clone_size: .
j_call: TRBJ2-1
v_call: TRBV11-2
d_call: TRBD2
cdr3_aa: CASSLESSGRLFF
cdr3_nt: TGTGCCAGCAGCTTAGAGTCTAGCGGGAGGTTGTTCTTC

clone_size: .
j_call: TRBJ2-2
v_call: TRBV6-6
d_call: .
cdr3_aa: CASSQGITGELFF
cdr3_nt: TGTGCCAGCAGTCAGGGGATCACCGGGGAGCTGTTTTTT

clone_size: .
j_call: TRBJ1-3
v_call: TRBV5-6
d_call: .
cdr3_aa: CASSRGYFSGNTIYF
cdr3_nt: TGTGCCAGCAGCCGGGGCTACTTCTCTGGAAACACCATATATTTT